Presented here are 9 T cell receptor beta chains from one specimen sequenced in a study of blood T cells in healthy people across ages. Primers used in a second PCR of about 7 to 12 cycles were a sample-barcoded 5' primer and a J-beta primer mix. TCRdb ran MiXCR on the 5' RACE reads and lists one entry per CDR3 protein. The sample consists of more than 750,000 distinct CDR3 sequences, roughly 28% of them appearing once. These records were also assigned to another study, of T cells of mothers and their children.

Material: blood. The receptor source for this set is a woman aged 40 to 50 in good health.

The rearrangement uses TRBV10-3 and TRBJ1-2; possible D gene TRBD1, 6 bases. Germline V gene data show CDR1 as ENHRY and CDR2 as SYGVKD. The CDR3 is 13 amino acids. Trimming removed 7 bases at V and 2 bases at J, with 11 bases between. CDR3 DNA: TGTGCCATCACGGACAGAGGGAACTATGGCTACACCTTC. Its protein is CAITDRGNYGYTF.

Note on this clonotype: A junction end diverges from the germline sequence, so it may reflect a read error. The rearrangement links TRBV7-9 to TRBJ1-1, with D perhaps matching TRBD1 (5 bases). In germline, CDR1 is SEHNR, CDR2 FQNEAQ (reference sequence). The CDR3 covers 13 residues. DNA of the CDR3: TGTTCCAGCAGCTTAGCCAGGGTAACTGAAGCTTTCTTT. Its protein product is CSSSLARVTEAFF.

This chain uses TRBV20-1 with TRBJ2-5; 7 bases fit TRBD1. After removal of 2 bases from V and 5 bases from J, the junction contained 5 bases not matched to a gene. This CDR3 contains 13 residues. Germline V CDR1 and CDR2: DFQATT, SNEGSKA (reference sequence). CDR3 in amino acids: CSARRGLSETQYF. The CDR3, as DNA: TGCAGTGCTAGAAGGGGGCTCTCCGAGACCCAGTACTTC.

This clonotype was detected once. J is TRBJ1-1 and V is TRBV5-1, with TRBD1 as a possible D gene (6 bases). The ends were cut back, 4 bases at V and 4 bases at J, with 14 bases in the middle. Germline lookup yields CDR1 SGHRS and CDR2 YFSETQ. This CDR3 comprises 14 residues. The CDR3 DNA follows: TGCGCCAGCAGCCCTTACAGGGAGTCCACTGAAGCTTTCTTT. Translating gives CASSPYRESTEAFF.

This clonotype has ten or more counts. This chain's CDR3 is CSVEDPYRGLYEQYF. The DNA for the CDR3 is TGCAGCGTTGAAGATCCGTACAGGGGGCTCTACGAGCAGTACTTC. V and J are TRBV29-1 and TRBJ2-7, with 9 bases fitting TRBD1. Germline loops: CDR1 SQVTM, CDR2 ANQGSEA. The ends lost 0 bases at V and 3 bases at J; junction bases unmatched: 6. The CDR3 loop spans 15 amino acids.

Comment on this clonotype: One end of the junction varies from germline; a read error may be responsible. The V call is TRBV2, the J call TRBJ2-2, with a weak D call TRBD2 (5 bases). CDR1 and CDR2 from the germline V gene are SNHLY and FYNNEI. This CDR3 spans 14 amino acids. The CDR3 sequence: CASALRLSTGERFF. As DNA, the CDR3 is TGTGCCAGCGCGTTGAGGCTTTCCACCGGGGAGCGGTTTTTT.

The gene calls are TRBV7-9 and TRBJ1-2; 9 nucleotides line up with TRBD1. This CDR3 is built from 16 residues. The V and J ends lost 5 bases and 7 bases, in that order; junction bases with no gene match: 14. Germline assignment: CDR1 SEHNR and CDR2 FQNEAQ (reference sequence). CDR3 sequence: CASSLSVARTGVGYTF. The CDR3 bases are TGTGCCAGCAGCCTCTCTGTTGCGCGGACAGGGGTTGGCTACACCTTC. The full variable domain, with the rest looked up from reference TRBV7-9 and TRBJ1-2, is DTGVSQNPRHKITKRGQNVTFRCDPISEHNRLYWYRQTLGQGPEFLTYFQNEAQLEKSRLLSDRFSAERPKGSFSTLEIQRTEQGDSAMYLCASSLSVARTGVGYTFGSGTRLTVV.

This sequence joins TRBV6-1 and TRBJ2-3; 9 bases fit TRBD2. From germline, CDR1 is MNHNS and CDR2 SASEGT. Trimming at V came to 2 bases and at J to 1 base, leaving 10 bases not matched to a gene. The CDR3 consists of 18 residues. CDR3 residues: CASSEQPGVAGGTDTQYF. The CDR3 DNA is TGTGCCAGCAGTGAACAACCCGGGGTAGCGGGGGGCACAGATACGCAGTATTTT.

This clonotype was counted ten times or more. This chain connects TRBV4-3 to TRBJ2-7; 7 bases are a match to TRBD1. Germline V gene sequence: CDR1 LGHNA, CDR2 YSLEER. This CDR3 has 16 amino acids. V was pared by 0 bases and J by 4 bases, with 9 bases of the junction left unmatched. CDR3 sequence reads: CASSQDRGTATYEQYF. The CDR3 DNA sequence: TGCGCCAGCAGCCAAGATAGGGGGACAGCGACATACGAGCAGTACTTC.